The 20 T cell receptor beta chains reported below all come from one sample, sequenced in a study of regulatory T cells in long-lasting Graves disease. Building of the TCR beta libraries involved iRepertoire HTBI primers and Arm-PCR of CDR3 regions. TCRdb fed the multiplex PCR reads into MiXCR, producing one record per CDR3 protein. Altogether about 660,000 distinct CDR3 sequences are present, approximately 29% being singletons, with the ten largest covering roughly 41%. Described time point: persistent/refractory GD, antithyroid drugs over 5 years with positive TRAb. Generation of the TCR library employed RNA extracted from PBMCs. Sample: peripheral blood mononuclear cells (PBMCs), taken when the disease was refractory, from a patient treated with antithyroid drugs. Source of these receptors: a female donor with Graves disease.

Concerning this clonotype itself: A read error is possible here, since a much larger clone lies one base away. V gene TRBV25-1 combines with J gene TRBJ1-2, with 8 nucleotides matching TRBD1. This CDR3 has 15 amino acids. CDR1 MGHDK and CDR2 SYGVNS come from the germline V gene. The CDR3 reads CAGSELRQGNYGYTF. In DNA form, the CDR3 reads TGTGCCGGCAGTGAACTTCGACAGGGGAACTATGGCTACACCTTC.

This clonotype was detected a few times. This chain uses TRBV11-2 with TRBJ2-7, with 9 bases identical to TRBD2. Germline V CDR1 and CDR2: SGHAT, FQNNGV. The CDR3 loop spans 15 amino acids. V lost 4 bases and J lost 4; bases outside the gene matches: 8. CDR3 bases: TGTGCCAGCAGCTCGCTAGCGGGGCTTCGGTACGAGCAGTACTTC. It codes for CASSSLAGLRYEQYF.

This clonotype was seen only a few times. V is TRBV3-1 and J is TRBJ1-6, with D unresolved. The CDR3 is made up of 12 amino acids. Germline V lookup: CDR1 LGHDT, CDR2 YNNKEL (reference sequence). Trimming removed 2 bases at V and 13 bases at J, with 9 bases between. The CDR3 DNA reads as TGTGCCAGCAGCCAACGGCAGGAGCCCCTCCACTTT. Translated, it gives CASSQRQEPLHF.

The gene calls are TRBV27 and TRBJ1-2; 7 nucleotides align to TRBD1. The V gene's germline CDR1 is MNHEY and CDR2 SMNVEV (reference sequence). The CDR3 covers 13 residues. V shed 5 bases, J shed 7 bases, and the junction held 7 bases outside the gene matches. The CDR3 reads CASSPVTGPGYTF. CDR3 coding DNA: TGTGCCAGCAGTCCTGTGACAGGGCCTGGCTACACCTTC.

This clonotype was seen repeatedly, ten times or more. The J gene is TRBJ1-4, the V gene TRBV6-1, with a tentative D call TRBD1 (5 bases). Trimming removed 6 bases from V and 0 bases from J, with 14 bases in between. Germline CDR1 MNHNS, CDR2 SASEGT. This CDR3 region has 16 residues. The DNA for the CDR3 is TGTGCCAGCAGCTCCGCAGGGAAGACAACTAATGAAAAACTGTTTTTT. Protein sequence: CASSSAGKTTNEKLFF.

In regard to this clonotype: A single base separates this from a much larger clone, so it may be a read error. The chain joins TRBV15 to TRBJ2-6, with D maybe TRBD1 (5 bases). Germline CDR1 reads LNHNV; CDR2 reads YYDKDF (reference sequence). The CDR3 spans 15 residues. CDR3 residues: CATSSRNSGANALTF. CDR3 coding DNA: TGTGCCACCAGCAGCCGCAACTCTGGGGCCAACGCCCTGACTTTC.

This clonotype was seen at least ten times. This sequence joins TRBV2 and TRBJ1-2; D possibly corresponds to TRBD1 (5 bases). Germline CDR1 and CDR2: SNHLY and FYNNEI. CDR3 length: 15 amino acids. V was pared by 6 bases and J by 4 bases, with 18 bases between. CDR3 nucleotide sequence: TGTGCCAGCAGCGCTCAACGGGGGAAGCTCTATGGCTACACCTTC. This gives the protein CASSAQRGKLYGYTF.

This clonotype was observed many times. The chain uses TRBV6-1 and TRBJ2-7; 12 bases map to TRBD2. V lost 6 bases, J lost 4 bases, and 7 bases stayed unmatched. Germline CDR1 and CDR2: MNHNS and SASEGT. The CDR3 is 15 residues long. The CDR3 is CASRRTSGDEYEQYF. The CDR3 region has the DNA TGTGCCAGCAGGAGGACTAGCGGGGACGAATACGAGCAGTACTTC.

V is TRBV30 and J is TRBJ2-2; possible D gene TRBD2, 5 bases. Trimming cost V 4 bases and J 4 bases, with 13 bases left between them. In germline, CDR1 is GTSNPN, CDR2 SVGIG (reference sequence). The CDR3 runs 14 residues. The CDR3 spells CAWTLRASTGELFF. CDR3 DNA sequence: TGTGCCTGGACACTGCGGGCATCCACCGGGGAGCTGTTTTTT.

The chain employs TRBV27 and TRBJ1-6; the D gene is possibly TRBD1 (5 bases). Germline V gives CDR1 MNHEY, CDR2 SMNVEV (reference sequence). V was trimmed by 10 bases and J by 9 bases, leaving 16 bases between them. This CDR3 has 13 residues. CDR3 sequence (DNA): TGTGCCACCCGAAAGGGGCAACTTTCACCCCTCCACTTT. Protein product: CATRKGQLSPLHF.

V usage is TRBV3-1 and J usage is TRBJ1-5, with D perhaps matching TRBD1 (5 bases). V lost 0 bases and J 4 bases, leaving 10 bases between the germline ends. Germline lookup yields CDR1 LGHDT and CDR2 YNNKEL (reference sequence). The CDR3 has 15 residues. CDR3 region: CASSQETEGNQPQHF. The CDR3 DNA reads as TGTGCCAGCAGCCAAGAGACAGAGGGGAATCAGCCCCAGCATTTT.

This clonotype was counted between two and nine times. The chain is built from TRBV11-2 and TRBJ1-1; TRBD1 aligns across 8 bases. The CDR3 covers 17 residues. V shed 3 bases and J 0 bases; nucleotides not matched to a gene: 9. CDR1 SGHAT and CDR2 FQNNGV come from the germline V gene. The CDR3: CASSLAGGASVNTEAFF. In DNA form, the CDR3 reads TGTGCCAGCAGCTTGGCAGGGGGCGCATCGGTGAACACTGAAGCTTTCTTT. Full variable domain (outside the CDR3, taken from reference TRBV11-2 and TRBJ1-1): EAGVAQSPRYKIIEKRQSVAFWCNPISGHATLYWYQQILGQGPKLLIQFQNNGVVDDSQLPKDRFSAERLKGVDSTLKIQPAKLEDSAVYLCASSLAGGASVNTEAFFGQGTRLTVV.

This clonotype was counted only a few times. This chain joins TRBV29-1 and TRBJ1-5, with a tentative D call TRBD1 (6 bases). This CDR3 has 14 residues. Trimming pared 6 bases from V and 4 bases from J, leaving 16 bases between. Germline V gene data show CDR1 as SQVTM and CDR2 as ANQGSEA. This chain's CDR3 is CSVKAGGRNQPQHF. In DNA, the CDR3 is TGCAGCGTCAAAGCCGGGGGGCGTAATCAGCCCCAGCATTTT.

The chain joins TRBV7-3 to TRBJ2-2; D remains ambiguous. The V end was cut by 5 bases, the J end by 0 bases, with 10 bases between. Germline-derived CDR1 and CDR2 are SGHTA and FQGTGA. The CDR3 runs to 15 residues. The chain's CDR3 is CASSLTSTNTGELFF. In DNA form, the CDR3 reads TGTGCCAGCAGCCTCACATCAACGAACACCGGGGAGCTGTTTTTT.

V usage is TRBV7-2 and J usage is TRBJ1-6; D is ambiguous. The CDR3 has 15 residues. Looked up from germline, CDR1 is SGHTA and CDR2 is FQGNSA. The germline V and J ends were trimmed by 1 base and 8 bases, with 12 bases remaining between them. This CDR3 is CASSLDAAKDSPLHF. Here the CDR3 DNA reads TGTGCCAGCAGCTTAGATGCAGCCAAGGATTCACCCCTCCACTTT.

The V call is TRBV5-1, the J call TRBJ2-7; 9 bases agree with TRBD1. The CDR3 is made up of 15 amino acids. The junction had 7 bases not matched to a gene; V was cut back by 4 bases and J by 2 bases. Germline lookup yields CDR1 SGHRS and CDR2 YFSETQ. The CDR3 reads CASSAWTGDAYEQYF. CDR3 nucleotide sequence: TGCGCCAGCAGCGCCTGGACAGGGGACGCCTACGAGCAGTACTTC.

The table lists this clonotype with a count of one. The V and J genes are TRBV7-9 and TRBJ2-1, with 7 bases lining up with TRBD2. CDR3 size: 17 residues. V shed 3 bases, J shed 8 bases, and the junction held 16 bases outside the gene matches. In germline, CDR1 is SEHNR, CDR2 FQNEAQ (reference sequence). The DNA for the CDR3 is TGTGCCAGCAGCTTTTCGCCCGTCGGGAGGAATAGTTATGAGCAGTTCTTC. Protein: CASSFSPVGRNSYEQFF.

The CDR3, as DNA: TGCAGTGCTAGAAACCGGGACAGGGGATGGGGAAACATTCAGTACTTC. It specifies CSARNRDRGWGNIQYF. The chain has TRBV20-1 and TRBJ2-4; 10 nucleotides line up with TRBD1. Germline V gene lookup returns CDR1 DFQATT and CDR2 SNEGSKA (reference sequence). Germline trimming cut 2 bases from V and 6 bases from J; bases unmatched to any gene: 10. CDR3 size: 16 residues.

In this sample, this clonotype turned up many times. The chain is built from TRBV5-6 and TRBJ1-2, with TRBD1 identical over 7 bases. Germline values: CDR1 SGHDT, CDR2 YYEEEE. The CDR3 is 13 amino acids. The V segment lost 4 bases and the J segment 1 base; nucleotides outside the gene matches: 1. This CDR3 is CASSGQVNYGYTF. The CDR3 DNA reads TGTGCCAGCAGCGGACAGGTTAACTATGGCTACACCTTC. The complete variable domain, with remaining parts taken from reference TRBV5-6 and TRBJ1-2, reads DAGVTQSPTHLIKTRGQQVTLRCSPKSGHDTVSWYQQALGQGPQFIFQYYEEEERQRGNFPDRFSGHQFPNYSSELNVNALLLGDSALYLCASSGQVNYGYTFGSGTRLTVV.

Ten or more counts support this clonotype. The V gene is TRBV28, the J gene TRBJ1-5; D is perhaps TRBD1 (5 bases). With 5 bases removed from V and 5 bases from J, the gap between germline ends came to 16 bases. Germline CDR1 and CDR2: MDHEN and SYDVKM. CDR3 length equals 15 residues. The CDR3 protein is CASSPRIGADQPQHF. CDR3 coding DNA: TGTGCCAGCAGTCCCAGGATAGGGGCGGATCAGCCCCAGCATTTT.